The rows below give T cell receptor beta chains drawn from one sample of a study of blood T cell repertoires in COVID-19. Data came from immunoSEQ multiplex PCR; TCRdb stores just in-frame clones and leaves some out. The sample records about 280,000 clones, 85% being singletons. The specimen sequenced was peripheral blood. These receptors all come from a human donor in a cohort sampled during active COVID-19. The CDR3 runs from the conserved cysteine through the conserved F or W. The D gene is left open where the match is weak. Expanded clones get a size class; other rows say once, few or many, or leave the size out.

TRBD1	NA	TRBV28	TRBJ2-5	CASSSGQGVETQYF	TGTGCCAGCAGTTCGGGACAGGGAGTAGAGACCCAGTACTTC
NA	NA	TRBV2	TRBJ1-1	CASSEISVRNTEAFF	TGTGCCAGCAGTGAAATATCCGTTAGAAACACTGAAGCTTTCTTT
NA	NA	TRBV7-2	TRBJ2-5	CASSLSRGKETQYF	TGTGCCAGCAGCTTATCCCGCGGGAAGGAGACCCAGTACTTC
TRBD1	once	TRBV5-1	TRBJ1-4	CASSSGTGGSEKLFF	TGCGCCAGCAGCTCCGGGACAGGGGGGTCTGAAAAACTGTTTTTT
TRBD2	NA	TRBV19	TRBJ2-2	CASRPSRGLAGGTGELFF	TGTGCCAGTAGACCCTCGAGGGGGCTAGCGGGAGGTACCGGGGAGCTGTTTTTT
NA	once	TRBV18	TRBJ2-7	CASSPTGPYEQYF	TGTGCCAGCTCCCCTACAGGGCCCTACGAGCAGTACTTC
NA	NA	TRBV7-9	TRBJ2-1	CASSPDLSGYNEQFF	TGTGCCAGCAGCCCCGATCTCAGCGGGTACAATGAGCAGTTCTTC
NA	once	TRBV6-2/TRBV6-3	TRBJ2-1	CASSYPLNEQFF	TGTGCCAGCAGTTACCCCCTCAATGAGCAGTTCTTC
TRBD2	NA	TRBV28	TRBJ2-2	CASSRLAANTGELFF	TGTGCCAGCAGTCGACTAGCGGCAAACACCGGGGAGCTGTTTTTT
TRBD1	NA	TRBV5-4	TRBJ1-2	CASSYTSGGKGYTF	TGTGCCAGCAGCTATACGTCAGGGGGCAAGGGCTACACCTTC
NA	NA	TRBV7-9	TRBJ1-4	CASTVAGDEKLFF	TGTGCCAGCACCGTGGCGGGGGATGAAAAACTGTTTTTT
NA	NA	TRBV7-8	TRBJ2-7	CASSSGTQNYEQYF	TGTGCCAGCAGCTCCGGGACACAAAACTACGAGCAGTACTTC
TRBD1	NA	TRBV28	TRBJ1-2	CASSFVDRATPLTF	TGTGCCAGCAGTTTCGTGGACAGGGCAACCCCCCTCACCTTC
NA	NA	TRBV15	TRBJ1-5	CATSRAVLEPQHF	TGTGCCACCAGCAGGGCGGTCCTGGAGCCCCAGCATTTT
NA	NA	TRBV7-9	TRBJ2-3	CASSPKMTGDTQYF	TGTGCCAGCAGCCCTAAAATGACCGGGGATACGCAGTATTTT
NA	NA	TRBV2	TRBJ1-1	CASSERQGMNTEAFF	TGTGCCAGCAGTGAAAGGCAGGGAATGAACACTGAAGCTTTCTTT
NA	NA	TRBV6-5	TRBJ2-3	CASTLSADTQYF	TGTGCCAGCACCCTGTCCGCAGATACGCAGTATTTT
TRBD1	once	TRBV19	TRBJ2-5	CASRTGGDETQYF	TGTGCCAGTAGGACAGGGGGCGATGAGACCCAGTACTTC
NA	NA	TRBV19	TRBJ1-1	CASSSQGITPTTEAFF	TGTGCCAGTAGTAGTCAGGGAATAACCCCAACCACTGAAGCTTTCTTT
TRBD2	once	TRBV5-1	TRBJ2-2	CASSPGLGVTDGELFF	TGCGCCAGCAGCCCGGGACTAGGAGTGACGGACGGGGAGCTGTTTTTT
NA	NA	TRBV4-3	TRBJ2-5	CASSQRAGETQYF	TGCGCCAGCAGCCAAAGGGCGGGGGAGACCCAGTACTTC
TRBD2	once	TRBV5-1	TRBJ2-1	CASRILADNEQFF	TGCGCCAGCAGAATACTAGCGGACAATGAGCAGTTCTTC
TRBD2	few	TRBV4-2	TRBJ2-3	CASSQDRESGTTDTQYF	TGTGCCAGCAGCCAAGATAGGGAGAGCGGGACCACAGATACGCAGTATTTT
TRBD1	NA	TRBV28	TRBJ1-6	CASRSTGSPGPLHF	TGTGCCAGCAGATCGACAGGGTCTCCCGGACCCCTCCACTTT
NA	NA	TRBV7-2	TRBJ1-2	CASSFRELNYGYTF	TGTGCCAGCAGCTTCAGGGAACTGAACTATGGCTACACCTTC
TRBD1	NA	TRBV19	TRBJ2-3	CASRPGQGTDTQYF	TGTGCCAGTAGACCAGGACAGGGCACAGATACGCAGTATTTT
NA	NA	TRBV18	TRBJ1-4	CASSPQRQDNEKLFF	TGTGCCAGCTCACCACAGAGACAGGATAATGAAAAACTGTTTTTT